One and the same sample provided the 32 T cell receptor beta chains below, sequenced in a study of T cell repertoires in cytomegalovirus infection. No antigens are known for them. TCRdb ran MiXCR on the reads and lists one entry per CDR3 protein. The sample comprises 310,000 or so distinct CDR3 sequences, more than 20% of which are singletons, and 13% rests with the top ten. Sequenced material: cultured PBMCs, taken from culture after CMV antigen stimulation. Every receptor here comes from a human donor in good health (CMV status not recorded). Some clones in this sample may be carry-over from other donors' samples.

The chain employs TRBV6-2 or TRBV6-3 and TRBJ2-1; unclear D gene. Trimming took off 5 bases at V and 4 bases at J, with 18 bases between the two ends. CDR1 is MNHEY and CDR2 is SVGEGT in the germline V gene. This CDR3 has 16 residues. The CDR3 region has the DNA TGTGCCAGCAGTCACTACTCGGCCGCCCGATACAATGAGCAGTTCTTC. It specifies CASSHYSAARYNEQFF.

On this clonotype: Relative to the germline gene, one junction end is altered; a read error may explain this. The V call is TRBV6-5, the J call TRBJ2-6, with D perhaps assigned TRBD1 or TRBD2 (5 bases each). The CDR3 has 17 amino acids. In germline, CDR1 is MNHEY, CDR2 SVGAGI. The CDR3 protein is CASSNSGTASGANVLTF. CDR3 sequence (DNA): TGTGCCAGCAGTAACTCAGGGACCGCATCTGGGGCCAACGTCCTGACTTTC.

This clonotype turned up a few times. The J gene is TRBJ1-4, the V gene TRBV6-5; 9 bases agree with TRBD1. Per germline, CDR1 MNHEY and CDR2 SVGAGI. The CDR3 runs 15 residues. V shed 8 bases, J shed 5 bases, and the junction held 9 bases outside the gene matches. The CDR3: CASGRKTGGNEKLFF. Written as DNA, the CDR3 is TGTGCCAGCGGCCGAAAGACAGGGGGGAATGAAAAACTGTTTTTT.

The chain employs TRBV7-2 and TRBJ2-1; 9 nucleotides agree with TRBD1. Germline V gene data show CDR1 as SGHTA and CDR2 as FQGNSA. J was trimmed by 6 bases and V by 2 bases; bases with no gene match: 14. CDR3 length equals 18 residues. The CDR3 nucleotides read TGTGCCAGCAGCTTATTATTCGAACCGGGACAGGGAGGCAATGAGCAGTTCTTC. It yields the protein CASSLLFEPGQGGNEQFF.

This clonotype was seen ten or more times. This chain links TRBV7-2 with TRBJ2-1; 7 nucleotides align to TRBD1. This CDR3 spans 14 amino acids. Germline values: CDR1 SGHTA, CDR2 FQGNSA. The ends lost 5 bases at V and 6 bases at J; junction bases unmatched: 7. CDR3 bases: TGTGCCAGCAGCCCGGGACAGAGTTCCAATGAGCAGTTCTTC. Residues: CASSPGQSSNEQFF.

This clonotype has a handful of counts. V usage is TRBV19 and J usage is TRBJ1-1; no clear D. Germline values: CDR1 LNHDA, CDR2 SQIVND (reference sequence). The V gene lost 3 bases and the J gene lost 0 bases, with 11 bases spanning the gap. The CDR3 is 15 residues long. The CDR3 reads CASSIQPGMNTEAFF. Here the CDR3 DNA reads TGTGCCAGTAGTATTCAACCGGGCATGAACACTGAAGCTTTCTTT.

V and J are TRBV5-4 and TRBJ2-3, with 8 positions matching TRBD2. After removal of 2 bases from V and 0 bases from J, the junction contained 5 bases not matched to a gene. CDR3 length: 16 amino acids. The germline V gene encodes CDR1 SGHNT and CDR2 YYREEE (reference sequence). The chain's CDR3 is CASSFPAGVSTDTQYF. The CDR3 nucleotides read TGTGCCAGCAGCTTTCCAGCGGGAGTTAGCACAGATACGCAGTATTTT.

This clonotype was observed many times. The chain carries TRBV7-2 and TRBJ2-3, with D perhaps given as TRBD1 or TRBD2 (5 bases each). The CDR3 length is 14 residues. V lost 7 bases to trimming and J lost 4 bases, with 15 bases between them. Germline V gene data show CDR1 as SGHTA and CDR2 as FQGNSA. The CDR3 bases are TGTGCCAGCACCGAGGGGCAGTTCCCAGATACGCAGTATTTT. Translation gives CASTEGQFPDTQYF.

Only a few counts were recorded for this clonotype. V is TRBV7-2 and J is TRBJ2-2; TRBD1 is a possible D gene (6 bases). The CDR3 runs to 17 residues. V lost 0 bases and J 4 bases, leaving 15 bases between the germline ends. Germline V lookup: CDR1 SGHTA, CDR2 FQGNSA. Here the CDR3 DNA reads TGTGCCAGCAGCTTAGCCAGGGTGGGGGCTGGCACCGGGGAGCTGTTTTTT. Encoded protein: CASSLARVGAGTGELFF.

This clonotype was seen repeatedly, ten times or more. V gene TRBV7-8 combines with J gene TRBJ2-3; D is ambiguous. The CDR3 sequence is 15 residues long. The germline CDR1 and CDR2 sequences are SGHVS and FQNEAQ. Trimming stripped 1 base from V and 7 bases from J, with 15 bases between. CDR3 sequence reads: CASSLEIMVVHTQYF. CDR3 DNA: TGTGCCAGCAGCTTAGAGATCATGGTGGTCCATACGCAGTATTTT. Full variable domain (rest looked up from reference TRBV7-8 and TRBJ2-3): GAGVSQSPRYKVAKRGQDVALRCDPISGHVSLFWYQQALGQGPEFLTYFQNEAQLDKSGLPSDRFFAERPEGSVSTLKIQRTQQEDSAVYLCASSLEIMVVHTQYFGPGTRLTVL.

This clonotype appeared a single time. This chain joins TRBV19 and TRBJ1-1, with D perhaps matching TRBD1 (5 bases). Trimming removed 5 bases from V and 3 bases from J, with 10 bases in between. CDR1 and CDR2 from the germline V gene are LNHDA and SQIVND (reference sequence). The CDR3 covers 13 residues. The CDR3 nucleotides read TGTGCCAGTAGTGACAGACCCTACACTGAAGCTTTCTTT. This translates into CASSDRPYTEAFF.

This chain connects TRBV18 to TRBJ2-1, with D unclear. The CDR3 covers 15 residues. Germline values: CDR1 KGHSH, CDR2 LQKENI. V gave up 5 bases and J gave up 0 bases, with 11 bases separating them. The CDR3 DNA sequence: TGTGCCAGCTCAATGGTAGCTAGCTCCTACAATGAGCAGTTCTTC. Translation: CASSMVASSYNEQFF.

This clonotype has a handful of counts. V is TRBV20-1 and J is TRBJ2-3; 11 positions match TRBD2. After removal of 4 bases from V and 1 base from J, the junction contained 4 bases not matched to a gene. CDR1 is DFQATT, CDR2 SNEGSKA, per germline (reference sequence). The CDR3 is 15 amino acids. DNA of the CDR3: TGCAGTGCTAAAGGACTAGCGGGCCGCACAGATACGCAGTATTTT. The encoded protein is CSAKGLAGRTDTQYF.

This clonotype showed up just a few times. The V gene is TRBV10-3, the J gene TRBJ2-1; maybe TRBD1 (5 bases). This CDR3 spans 11 amino acids. V lost 8 bases to trimming and J lost 5 bases, with 7 bases between them. Germline V gene sequence: CDR1 ENHRY, CDR2 SYGVKD. CDR3 protein: CAIGRDNEQFF. The CDR3 bases are TGTGCCATCGGCAGGGACAATGAGCAGTTCTTC.

This clonotype has a handful of counts. This chain connects TRBV5-5 to TRBJ2-7; TRBD2 aligns across 9 bases. This CDR3 contains 15 residues. The germline gives CDR1 SGHKS, CDR2 YYEKEE (reference sequence). Unmatched junction bases numbered 5, after V lost 1 base and J lost 3 bases. The CDR3, as DNA: TGTGCCAGCAGCTTGTCTAGCGGGATCCTCTACGAGCAGTACTTC. Residues: CASSLSSGILYEQYF. Using reference TRBV5-5 and TRBJ2-7 for the parts outside the CDR3, the full variable domain is DAGVTQSPTHLIKTRGQQVTLRCSPISGHKSVSWYQQVLGQGPQFIFQYYEKEERGRGNFPDRFSARQFPNYSSELNVNALLLGDSALYLCASSLSSGILYEQYFGPGTRLTVT.

This chain's CDR3 is CASSQDCSATYEQYV. CDR3 coding DNA: TGCGCCAGCAGCCAAGATTGTAGCGCAACTTACGAGCAGTACGTC. The V and J genes are TRBV4-1 and TRBJ2-7; D may be TRBD2 (5 bases). Germline CDR1 is MGHRA and CDR2 is YSYEKL. The CDR3 contains 15 residues. V was clipped by 0 bases and J by 4 bases, with 13 bases between them.

This clonotype came up a few times. The rearrangement joins TRBV7-8 to TRBJ2-1; 9 bases are shared with TRBD1. After removal of 5 bases from V and 5 bases from J, the junction contained 7 bases not matched to a gene. Germline V gene sequence: CDR1 SGHVS, CDR2 FQNEAQ. The CDR3 consists of 15 residues. The CDR3 bases are TGTGCCAGCAGCCCGAGGACAGGGGTAAACAATGAGCAGTTCTTC. Protein product: CASSPRTGVNNEQFF.

This chain joins TRBV27 and TRBJ2-3, with D perhaps matching TRBD1 (6 bases). Germline CDR1 is MNHEY and CDR2 is SMNVEV (reference sequence). The V and J ends lost 8 bases and 3 bases respectively, with 15 bases between them. The CDR3 has 14 residues. DNA of the CDR3: TGTGCCAGCGCATTCTCAGGGGAAACAGATACGCAGTATTTT. Translating gives CASAFSGETDTQYF.

This clonotype was seen a few times. This chain connects TRBV11-2 to TRBJ2-1; D tentatively reads TRBD1 or TRBD2 (6 bases each). Germline values: CDR1 SGHAT, CDR2 FQNNGV. The CDR3 length is 16 residues. With 5 bases removed from V and 4 bases from J, the gap between germline ends came to 18 bases. As DNA, the CDR3 is TGTGCCAGCAGCCTAGGGGGAGTGGGGGGATACAATGAGCAGTTCTTC. Encoded protein: CASSLGGVGGYNEQFF. The complete variable domain, with remaining parts taken from reference TRBV11-2 and TRBJ2-1, reads EAGVAQSPRYKIIEKRQSVAFWCNPISGHATLYWYQQILGQGPKLLIQFQNNGVVDDSQLPKDRFSAERLKGVDSTLKIQPAKLEDSAVYLCASSLGGVGGYNEQFFGPGTRLTVL.

This clonotype was observed a few times. The gene calls are TRBV5-4 and TRBJ1-4; 9 bases map to TRBD1. The CDR3 spans 15 residues. Germline CDR1 and CDR2: SGHNT and YYREEE (reference sequence). V was pared by 0 bases and J by 7 bases, with 4 bases of the junction left unmatched. The CDR3: CASSLGGTGSEKLFF. The CDR3 DNA follows: TGTGCCAGCAGCTTGGGCGGGACAGGGAGTGAAAAACTGTTTTTT.

This clonotype showed up many times. This rearrangement joins TRBV25-1 to TRBJ1-1, with D maybe TRBD1 (5 bases). CDR1 is MGHDK and CDR2 is SYGVNS in the germline V gene. This CDR3 comprises 14 residues. V was trimmed by 7 bases and J by 6 bases, leaving 18 bases between them. CDR3: CASTLGGDFSEAFF. Here the CDR3 DNA reads TGTGCCAGCACCCTGGGCGGGGACTTCTCTGAAGCTTTCTTT. Full variable domain (rest looked up from reference TRBV25-1 and TRBJ1-1): EADIYQTPRYLVIGTGKKITLECSQTMGHDKMYWYQQDPGMELHLIHYSYGVNSTEKGDLSSESTVSRIRTEHFPLTLESARPSHTSQYLCASTLGGDFSEAFFGQGTRLTVV.

The chain is built from TRBV6-5 and TRBJ1-2; TRBD1 matches at 10 bases. The CDR3 has 14 residues. V shed 5 bases and J 8 bases; nucleotides not matched to a gene: 8. Germline assignment: CDR1 MNHEY and CDR2 SVGAGI. The CDR3 nucleotides are TGTGCCAGCAGTCCGGGACAGGGGATTTGGGGCTACACCTTC. Encoded protein: CASSPGQGIWGYTF.

The chain carries TRBV24-1 and TRBJ2-1; 11 bases are shared with TRBD2. The CDR3 runs 17 residues. Losses at the gene ends were 1 base for V and 8 bases for J; bases not matched to a gene: 9. Germline V lookup: CDR1 KGHDR, CDR2 SFDVKD. CDR3 DNA sequence: TGTGCCACCAGTGATTTTCGAACTAGCGGGAGATTCGATGAGCAGTTCTTC. The encoded protein is CATSDFRTSGRFDEQFF.

This clonotype came up many times. The chain is built from TRBV7-2 and TRBJ2-7, with TRBD1 matching over 10 bases. V lost 5 bases to trimming and J lost 3 bases; unmatched junction nucleotides: 7. Germline CDR1 and CDR2: SGHTA and FQGNSA. This CDR3 has 15 residues. The CDR3 reads CASSLDRGLFYEQYF. The DNA for the CDR3 is TGTGCCAGCAGCCTCGACAGGGGGCTTTTCTACGAGCAGTACTTC.

This clonotype was found many times. The chain carries TRBV11-2 and TRBJ2-1; D unresolved. The ends were cut back, 2 bases at V and 4 bases at J, with 9 bases in the middle. Germline-derived CDR1 and CDR2 are SGHAT and FQNNGV. The CDR3 spans 14 residues. The CDR3 sequence is CASSLRVDYNEQFF. The CDR3 bases are TGTGCCAGCAGCTTACGGGTCGATTACAATGAGCAGTTCTTC.

This clonotype was detected ten times or more. The V call is TRBV7-2, the J call TRBJ2-1; 8 bases line up with TRBD2. V shed 5 bases, J shed 6 bases, and the junction held 6 bases outside the gene matches. Germline assignment: CDR1 SGHTA and CDR2 FQGNSA. The CDR3 totals 14 residues. The CDR3, as DNA: TGTGCCAGCAGCCCCGCCGGGACTAGCAATGAGCAGTTCTTC. Amino acids: CASSPAGTSNEQFF. Variable domain in full (rest from reference TRBV7-2 and TRBJ2-1): GAGVSQSPSNKVTEKGKDVELRCDPISGHTALYWYRQSLGQGLEFLIYFQGNSAPDKSGLPSDRFSAERTGGSVSTLTIQRTQQEDSAVYLCASSPAGTSNEQFFGPGTRLTVL.

The V call is TRBV11-2, the J call TRBJ2-2; no reliable D call. The CDR3 consists of 14 residues. Trimming cost V 0 bases and J 4 bases, with 6 bases left between them. Germline CDR1 SGHAT, CDR2 FQNNGV. Here the CDR3 reads CASSLDEFTGELFF. CDR3 sequence (DNA): TGTGCCAGCAGCTTAGATGAGTTCACCGGGGAGCTGTTTTTT.

The chain uses TRBV19 and TRBJ2-7, with 9 bases identical to TRBD2. Germline V gives CDR1 LNHDA, CDR2 SQIVND (reference sequence). J was trimmed by 1 base and V by 2 bases; bases with no gene match: 3. The CDR3 runs to 15 residues. This CDR3 reads CASSIRLAGSYEQYF. As DNA, the CDR3 is TGTGCCAGTAGTATAAGGCTAGCGGGATCCTACGAGCAGTACTTC.

This clonotype turned up a few times. The rearrangement uses TRBV12-3 or TRBV12-4 and TRBJ2-5; no firm D call. V gave up 2 bases and J gave up 4 bases, with 8 bases separating them. The CDR3 sequence is 13 residues long. CDR3 in amino acids: CASSLSRVETQYF. CDR3 in DNA: TGTGCCAGCAGTTTATCCCGGGTAGAGACCCAGTACTTC.

The chain combines TRBV4-1 with TRBJ2-5, with a tentative D call TRBD2 (5 bases). V lost 3 bases to trimming and J lost 7 bases, with 18 bases between them. Germline-derived CDR1 and CDR2 are MGHRA and YSYEKL. The CDR3 runs to 15 residues. The CDR3 spells CASSQEAQPRGTQYF. The CDR3 region has the DNA TGCGCCAGCAGCCAGGAGGCGCAGCCAAGAGGGACCCAGTACTTC.

The V and J genes are TRBV7-2 and TRBJ2-1; D ambiguous. V lost 1 base, J lost 2 bases, and 9 bases lay in between. The CDR3 is 15 amino acids. Germline assignment: CDR1 SGHTA and CDR2 FQGNSA. The CDR3 region has the DNA TGTGCCAGCAGCTTAGTGCACTCCCCCTACAATGAGCAGTTCTTC. It yields the protein CASSLVHSPYNEQFF.

At least ten counts were recorded for this clonotype. The rearrangement links TRBV7-2 to TRBJ1-4; 9 bases match TRBD1. J gave up 3 bases and V 2 bases, and 4 bases lay outside the gene matches. CDR3 length: 16 amino acids. The V gene's germline CDR1 is SGHTA and CDR2 FQGNSA. The DNA for the CDR3 is TGTGCCAGCAGCTTATGGGGACAGGGATCTAATGAAAAACTGTTTTTT. Translating gives CASSLWGQGSNEKLFF.